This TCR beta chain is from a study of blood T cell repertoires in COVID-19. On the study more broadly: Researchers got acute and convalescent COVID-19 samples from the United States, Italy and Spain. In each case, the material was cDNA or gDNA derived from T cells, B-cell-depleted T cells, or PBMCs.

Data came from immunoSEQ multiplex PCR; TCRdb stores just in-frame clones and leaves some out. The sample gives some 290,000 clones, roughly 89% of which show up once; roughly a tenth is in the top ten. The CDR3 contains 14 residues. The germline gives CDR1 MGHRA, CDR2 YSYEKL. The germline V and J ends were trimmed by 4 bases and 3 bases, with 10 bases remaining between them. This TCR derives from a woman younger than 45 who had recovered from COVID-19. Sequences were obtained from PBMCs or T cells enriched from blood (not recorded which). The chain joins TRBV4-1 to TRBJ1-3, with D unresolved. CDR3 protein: CASSRGLRGNTIYF. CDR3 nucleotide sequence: TGCGCCAGCAGCCGTGGACTCCGTGGAAACACCATATATTTT.